What follows are 27 T cell receptor beta chains derived from one specimen sequenced in a study of CD8 T cells in ankylosing spondylitis. TCRdb ran MiXCR on the 5' RACE reads and lists one entry per CDR3 protein. The sample yields hundreds of thousands of distinct CDR3 sequences, 20% seen once. The specimen was blood, either unsorted or a sorted T cell fraction (not recorded which). These receptors came from a male donor with ankylosing spondylitis or in good health (not recorded which).

The V and J genes are TRBV7-2 and TRBJ2-1; 9 bases agree with TRBD2. V trimming: 4 bases; J trimming: 6 bases; junction bases outside the gene matches: 10. This CDR3 contains 16 residues. The germline CDR1 and CDR2 sequences are SGHTA and FQGNSA. The CDR3 DNA reads TGTGCCAGCAGCTCCAAAACGGGACTAGCTTTCAATGAGCAGTTCTTC. It specifies CASSSKTGLAFNEQFF.

This chain connects TRBV5-1 to TRBJ2-1, with TRBD2 matching 12 bases. V was pared by 4 bases and J by 2 bases, with 7 bases of the junction left unmatched. CDR3 length equals 17 residues. CDR1 and CDR2 from the germline V gene are SGHRS and YFSETQ. The CDR3 nucleotides are TGCGCCAGCAGCCCCCCACTAGCGGGGGGTACCTACAATGAGCAGTTCTTC. Protein product: CASSPPLAGGTYNEQFF.

This rearrangement joins TRBV7-9 to TRBJ2-7; the D call may be TRBD1 or TRBD2 (6 bases each). V was clipped by 6 bases and J by 6 bases, with 18 bases between them. The CDR3 sequence is 14 residues long. Per germline, CDR1 SEHNR and CDR2 FQNEAQ (reference sequence). As DNA, the CDR3 is TGTGCCAGCAGATCCGGGGGCGGGGACTCCGAGCAGTACTTC. This sequence encodes CASRSGGGDSEQYF.

The V call is TRBV5-1, the J call TRBJ2-5; D gene ambiguous. The V gene's germline CDR1 is SGHRS and CDR2 YFSETQ. The CDR3 covers 15 residues. V lost 1 base to trimming and J lost 5 bases, with 15 bases between them. In nucleotides, the CDR3 is TGCGCCAGCAGCTTGTGGGCAGGCCTAGGGGAGACCCAGTACTTC. Protein sequence: CASSLWAGLGETQYF.

This chain uses TRBV14 with TRBJ2-5, with D maybe TRBD2 (6 bases). The length of the CDR3 is 15 residues. CDR1 and CDR2 from the germline V gene are SGHDN and FVKESK. V lost 4 bases to trimming and J lost 0 bases, with 12 bases between them. Here the CDR3 DNA reads TGTGCCAGCAGCCTTTTTGGGGGGTACCAAGAGACCCAGTACTTC. It encodes CASSLFGGYQETQYF.

At least ten counts were recorded for this clonotype. This sequence joins TRBV12-3 or TRBV12-4 and TRBJ2-7; 8 nucleotides line up with TRBD2. Trimming at V came to 5 bases and at J to 3 bases, leaving 3 bases not matched to a gene. The CDR3 length is 13 residues. As DNA, the CDR3 is TGTGCCAGCAGTCCGGGACTAGTCTACGAGCAGTACTTC. The encoded protein is CASSPGLVYEQYF.

The V call is TRBV24-1, the J call TRBJ2-1; 9 nucleotides agree with TRBD1. Trimming removed 4 bases from V and 6 bases from J; junction bases left unmatched: 12. CDR3 length: 17 residues. Germline V gene data show CDR1 as KGHDR and CDR2 as SFDVKD. The CDR3 coding sequence is TGTGCCACCAGTGACCTCGCCGGGACAGGGATCTCCAATGAGCAGTTCTTC. Its translation: CATSDLAGTGISNEQFF.

This chain joins TRBV6-1 and TRBJ2-7; 11 nucleotides line up with TRBD2. V dropped 6 bases and J dropped 0; count of bases not matched to a gene: 4. Germline lookup yields CDR1 MNHNS and CDR2 SASEGT. The CDR3 loop spans 15 amino acids. In nucleotides, the CDR3 is TGTGCCAGCAGAGGACTAGCGGGTAACTCCTACGAGCAGTACTTC. Protein sequence: CASRGLAGNSYEQYF.

This clonotype was counted a few times. The V call is TRBV29-1, the J call TRBJ2-1, with a tentative D call TRBD1 (6 bases). The CDR3 covers 18 residues. Trimming stripped 1 base from V and 1 base from J, with 20 bases between. The germline V gene encodes CDR1 SQVTM and CDR2 ANQGSEA. The CDR3 bases are TGCAGCGTTGAAGGGGATGTCCGACAGGTCGAATCCTACAATGAGCAGTTCTTC. This translates into CSVEGDVRQVESYNEQFF.

The chain couples TRBV11-2 to TRBJ2-1; no reliable D call. The CDR3 is 13 amino acids. CDR1 is SGHAT, CDR2 FQNNGV, per germline. The V and J ends lost 8 bases and 7 bases respectively, with 15 bases between them. CDR3 region: CASRLRGGNEQFF. As DNA, the CDR3 is TGTGCCAGCCGTCTAAGAGGTGGGAATGAGCAGTTCTTC.

This clonotype appeared many times. The V call is TRBV12-3 or TRBV12-4, the J call TRBJ2-1; the D call may be TRBD1 or TRBD2 (6 bases each). Between the trimmed V and J ends, which lost 7 bases and 7 bases, there was a span of 17 bases. This CDR3 region has 14 residues. In nucleotides, the CDR3 is TGTGCCAGCACCACTTTGGGGGGCCAGAATGAGCAGTTCTTC. Its protein is CASTTLGGQNEQFF.

The genes are TRBV6-5 and TRBJ2-5; TRBD1 is a possible D gene (6 bases). Germline-derived CDR1 and CDR2 are MNHEY and SVGAGI. The CDR3 extends over 14 amino acids. V dropped 4 bases and J dropped 1 base, with 10 bases sitting between them. The CDR3 sequence is CASSLDRIQETQYF. Written as DNA, the CDR3 is TGTGCCAGCAGTTTAGACAGGATCCAAGAGACCCAGTACTTC.

V gene TRBV12-3 or TRBV12-4 combines with J gene TRBJ1-4, with D possibly TRBD1 on 6 matching bases. There are 14 residues in the CDR3. V was clipped by 6 bases and J by 4 bases, with 12 bases between them. Here the CDR3 reads CASRTGQVNEKLFF. The CDR3 nucleotides read TGTGCCAGCAGAACGGGACAAGTTAATGAAAAACTGTTTTTT.

The chain recombines TRBV4-1 with TRBJ2-7, with D tentatively TRBD2 (5 bases). Germline V gives CDR1 MGHRA, CDR2 YSYEKL. The CDR3 covers 12 residues. Trimming cost V 4 bases and J 6 bases, with 10 bases left between them. The DNA of the CDR3 is TGCGCCAGCAGCCCGTCGGGGAGCGAGCAGTACTTC. Amino acid sequence: CASSPSGSEQYF.

This chain uses TRBV28 with TRBJ2-7, with TRBD2 matching over 7 bases. Germline lookup yields CDR1 MDHEN and CDR2 SYDVKM. The CDR3 sequence is 16 residues long. The junction had 10 bases not matched to a gene; V was cut back by 1 base and J by 4 bases. The CDR3 here is CASSLSTASGGYEQYF. CDR3 coding DNA: TGTGCCAGCAGTTTATCAACGGCTAGCGGTGGTTACGAGCAGTACTTC.

The chain carries TRBV12-3 or TRBV12-4 and TRBJ2-3, with D unresolved. V shed 1 base and J shed 2 bases, with 7 bases lying between them. This CDR3 has 14 amino acids. The CDR3 loop is CASSLVDFTDTQYF. In nucleotides, the CDR3 is TGTGCCAGCAGTTTAGTCGACTTCACAGATACGCAGTATTTT.

This clonotype has just a few counts. The rearrangement links TRBV20-1 to TRBJ2-7; a possible D gene is TRBD1 (6 bases). The CDR3 loop spans 12 amino acids. Germline CDR1 DFQATT, CDR2 SNEGSKA (reference sequence). Deletions cut 3 bases from V and 4 bases from J, with 10 bases between. For the CDR3, the DNA is TGCAGTGCTAGGAAACAGGGTTACGAGCAGTACTTC. Its protein is CSARKQGYEQYF.

This clonotype was picked up a small number of times. J is TRBJ2-3 and V is TRBV28, with D unresolved. The CDR3 is made up of 15 amino acids. Deletions cut 7 bases from V and 3 bases from J, with 17 bases between. Germline-derived CDR1 and CDR2 are MDHEN and SYDVKM. CDR3 sequence reads: CASIKTPPDTDTQYF. CDR3 bases: TGTGCCAGCATTAAGACACCCCCCGATACAGATACGCAGTATTTT. The whole variable domain, remainder taken from reference TRBV28 and TRBJ2-3, is DVKVTQSSRYLVKRTGEKVFLECVQDMDHENMFWYRQDPGLGLRLIYFSYDVKMKEKGDIPEGYSVSREKKERFSLILESASTNQTSMYLCASIKTPPDTDTQYFGPGTRLTVL.

This clonotype was seen a handful of times. The DNA for the CDR3 is TGTGCCAGCAGTCTAAGGACAGGACCGTACGAGCAGTACTTC. Its protein product is CASSLRTGPYEQYF. The V call is TRBV27, the J call TRBJ2-7; 7 bases align to TRBD1. Germline V gives CDR1 MNHEY, CDR2 SMNVEV (reference sequence). The CDR3 totals 14 residues. Unmatched junction bases numbered 8, after V lost 5 bases and J lost 4 bases.

This clonotype has more than one count but fewer than ten. The chain joins TRBV19 to TRBJ2-1; 7 nucleotides align to TRBD1. Germline CDR1 and CDR2: LNHDA and SQIVND (reference sequence). This CDR3 contains 13 residues. The V and J ends lost 10 bases and 9 bases, in that order; junction bases with no gene match: 12. This chain's CDR3 is CATGQVLYGEQFF. DNA for the CDR3: TGTGCCACCGGACAGGTCTTATATGGTGAGCAGTTCTTC.

There are a few counts of this clonotype. V and J are TRBV5-1 and TRBJ1-1; D remains ambiguous. V dropped 0 bases and J dropped 5 bases, with 11 bases sitting between them. Per the germline V gene, CDR1 is SGHRS and CDR2 is YFSETQ. This CDR3 is built from 14 residues. CDR3 sequence (DNA): TGCGCCAGCAGCTTGGAAGGTGGGGAAACTGAAGCTTTCTTT. It codes for CASSLEGGETEAFF.

V usage is TRBV11-2 and J usage is TRBJ2-3, with 10 bases lining up with TRBD1. This CDR3 comprises 17 residues. With 1 base clipped from V and 5 bases from J, the junction kept 9 bases outside the gene matches. Germline V CDR1 and CDR2: SGHAT, FQNNGV. CDR3 DNA sequence: TGTGCCAGCAGCTTAGTTCGGGCGGGACAGGGGCTAGATACGCAGTATTTT. Translation: CASSLVRAGQGLDTQYF. The whole variable domain, remainder taken from reference TRBV11-2 and TRBJ2-3, is EAGVAQSPRYKIIEKRQSVAFWCNPISGHATLYWYQQILGQGPKLLIQFQNNGVVDDSQLPKDRFSAERLKGVDSTLKIQPAKLEDSAVYLCASSLVRAGQGLDTQYFGPGTRLTVL.

The chain links TRBV24-1 to TRBJ1-2; D gene uncertain. Germline V gene sequence: CDR1 KGHDR, CDR2 SFDVKD. The CDR3 is 13 residues long. V lost 5 bases to trimming and J lost 6 bases, with 12 bases between them. CDR3 DNA sequence: TGTGCCACCAGTGGAGGATTAAGGGATGGCTACACCTTC. Its translation: CATSGGLRDGYTF.

CDR3 sequence: CAISESSRGLETQYF. DNA for the CDR3: TGTGCCATCAGTGAGTCGAGCCGGGGCTTGGAGACCCAGTACTTC. This chain links TRBV10-3 with TRBJ2-5, with D tentatively TRBD1 or TRBD2 (5 bases each). The CDR3 runs to 15 residues. Trimming took off 0 bases at V and 5 bases at J, with 13 bases between the two ends. CDR1 and CDR2 from the germline V gene are ENHRY and SYGVKD.

This chain joins TRBV7-9 and TRBJ2-5, with TRBD2 matching over 8 bases. CDR1 is SEHNR and CDR2 is FQNEAQ in the germline V gene (reference sequence). This CDR3 has 15 residues. J was trimmed by 0 bases and V by 5 bases; bases with no gene match: 5. The CDR3, as DNA: TGTGCCAGCAGCCCTAAGCGGGGGTACCAAGAGACCCAGTACTTC. Translated, it gives CASSPKRGYQETQYF.

The table lists this clonotype with many counts. V and J are TRBV10-3 and TRBJ2-7; D gene uncertain. Germline assignment: CDR1 ENHRY and CDR2 SYGVKD. With 6 bases removed from V and 5 bases from J, the gap between germline ends came to 20 bases. The CDR3 has 15 amino acids. This chain's CDR3 is CAISQADPLAHEQYF. In DNA form, the CDR3 reads TGTGCCATCAGCCAAGCTGACCCCTTAGCCCACGAGCAGTACTTC.

This clonotype turned up a few times. The chain has TRBV27 and TRBJ2-7; 11 bases are shared with TRBD2. The germline V gene encodes CDR1 MNHEY and CDR2 SMNVEV (reference sequence). After removal of 8 bases from V and 3 bases from J, the junction contained 6 bases not matched to a gene. The CDR3 covers 14 residues. CDR3 sequence (DNA): TGTGCCAGCCGACGCGGACTAGCGGGCTACGAGCAGTACTTC. It yields the protein CASRRGLAGYEQYF.